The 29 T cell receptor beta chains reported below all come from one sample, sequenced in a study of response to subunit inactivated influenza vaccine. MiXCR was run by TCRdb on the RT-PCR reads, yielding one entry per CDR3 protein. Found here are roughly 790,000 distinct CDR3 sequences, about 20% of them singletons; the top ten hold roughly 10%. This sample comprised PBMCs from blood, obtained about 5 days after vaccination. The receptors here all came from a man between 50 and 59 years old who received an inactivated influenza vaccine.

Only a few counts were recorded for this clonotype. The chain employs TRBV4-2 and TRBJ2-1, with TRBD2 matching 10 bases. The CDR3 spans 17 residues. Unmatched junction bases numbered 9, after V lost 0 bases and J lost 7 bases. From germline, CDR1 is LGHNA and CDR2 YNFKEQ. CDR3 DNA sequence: TGTGCCAGCAGCCAAGATACAGCGGGAGGGCCGCAGAATGAGCAGTTCTTC. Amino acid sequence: CASSQDTAGGPQNEQFF.

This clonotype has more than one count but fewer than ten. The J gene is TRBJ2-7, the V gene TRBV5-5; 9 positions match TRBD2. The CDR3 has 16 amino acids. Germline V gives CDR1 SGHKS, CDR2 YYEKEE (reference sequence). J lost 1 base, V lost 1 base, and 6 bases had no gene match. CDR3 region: CASSLSSGSFSYEQYF. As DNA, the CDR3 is TGTGCCAGCAGCTTGAGTAGCGGGAGTTTTTCCTACGAGCAGTACTTC.

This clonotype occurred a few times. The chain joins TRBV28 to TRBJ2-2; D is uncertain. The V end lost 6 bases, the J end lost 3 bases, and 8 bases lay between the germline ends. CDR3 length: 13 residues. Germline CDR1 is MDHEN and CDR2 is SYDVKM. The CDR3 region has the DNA TGTGCCAGCAGGGGGTTCGACACCGGGGAGCTGTTTTTT. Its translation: CASRGFDTGELFF.

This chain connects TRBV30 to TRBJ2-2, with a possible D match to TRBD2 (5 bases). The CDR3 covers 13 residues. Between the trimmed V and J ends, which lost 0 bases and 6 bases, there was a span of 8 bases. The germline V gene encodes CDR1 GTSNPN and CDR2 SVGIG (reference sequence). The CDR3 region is CAWSVLAPGELFF. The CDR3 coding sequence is TGTGCCTGGAGTGTCCTAGCCCCCGGGGAGCTGTTTTTT.

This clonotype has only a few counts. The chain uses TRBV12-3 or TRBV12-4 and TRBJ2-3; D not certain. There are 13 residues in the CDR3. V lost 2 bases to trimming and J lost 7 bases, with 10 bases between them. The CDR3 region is CASSLNGRNTQYF. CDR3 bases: TGTGCCAGCAGTTTAAATGGCCGGAATACGCAGTATTTT.

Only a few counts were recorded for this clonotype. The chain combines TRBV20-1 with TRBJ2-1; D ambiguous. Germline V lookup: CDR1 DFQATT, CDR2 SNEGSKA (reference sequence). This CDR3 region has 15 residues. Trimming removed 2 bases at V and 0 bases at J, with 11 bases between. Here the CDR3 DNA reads TGCAGTGCTAGATTCCCCAGCCGCTCCTACAATGAGCAGTTCTTC. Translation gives CSARFPSRSYNEQFF.

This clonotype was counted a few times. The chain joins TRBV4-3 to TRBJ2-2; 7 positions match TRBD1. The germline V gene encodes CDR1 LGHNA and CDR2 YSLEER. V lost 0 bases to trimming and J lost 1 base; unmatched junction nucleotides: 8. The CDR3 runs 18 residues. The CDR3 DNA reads TGCGCCAGCAGCCAAGATCGGACGACAGGGATGAACACCGGGGAGCTGTTTTTT. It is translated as CASSQDRTTGMNTGELFF.

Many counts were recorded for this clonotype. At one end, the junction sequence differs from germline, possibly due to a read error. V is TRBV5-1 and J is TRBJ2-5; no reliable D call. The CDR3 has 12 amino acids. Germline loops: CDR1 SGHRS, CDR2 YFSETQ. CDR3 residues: CASSFQGETQYF. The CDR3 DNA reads TGTGCCAGCAGTTTTCAAGGGGAGACCCAGTACTTC.

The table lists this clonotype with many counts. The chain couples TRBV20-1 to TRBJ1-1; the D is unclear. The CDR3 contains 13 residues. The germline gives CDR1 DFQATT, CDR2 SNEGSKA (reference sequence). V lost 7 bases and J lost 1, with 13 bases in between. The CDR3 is CSVEPRRNTEAFF. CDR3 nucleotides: TGCAGTGTGGAGCCCAGGCGGAACACTGAAGCTTTCTTT.

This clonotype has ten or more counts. The CDR3 reads CASREKGLGGYTF. In nucleotides, the CDR3 is TGTGCCAGCAGGGAAAAGGGACTCGGTGGCTACACCTTC. The chain has TRBV6-2 or TRBV6-3 and TRBJ1-2; possible D gene TRBD1, 5 bases. The CDR3 spans 13 residues. Germline V gene sequence: CDR1 MNHEY, CDR2 SVGEGT. V was pared by 6 bases and J by 7 bases, with 15 bases between.

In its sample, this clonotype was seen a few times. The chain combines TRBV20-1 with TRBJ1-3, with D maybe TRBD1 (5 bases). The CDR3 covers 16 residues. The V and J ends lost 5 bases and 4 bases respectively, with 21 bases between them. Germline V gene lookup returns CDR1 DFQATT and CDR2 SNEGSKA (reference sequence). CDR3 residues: CSAYGGGGAVGNTIYF. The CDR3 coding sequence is TGCAGTGCTTACGGAGGTGGAGGGGCGGTCGGAAACACCATATATTTT.

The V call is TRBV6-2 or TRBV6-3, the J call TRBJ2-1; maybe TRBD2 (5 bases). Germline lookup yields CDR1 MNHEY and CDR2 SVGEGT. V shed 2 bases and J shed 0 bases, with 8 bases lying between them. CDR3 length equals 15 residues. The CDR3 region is CASSYGRNSYNEQFF. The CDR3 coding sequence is TGTGCCAGCAGTTACGGGAGAAACTCCTACAATGAGCAGTTCTTC.

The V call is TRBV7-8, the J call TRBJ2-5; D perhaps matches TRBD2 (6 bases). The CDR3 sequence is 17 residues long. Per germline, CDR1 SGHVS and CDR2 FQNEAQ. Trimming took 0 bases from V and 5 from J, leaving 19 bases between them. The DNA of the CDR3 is TGTGCCAGCAGCTTAGCCAGTTTTAGCGGCCCTTGGGAGACCCAGTACTTC. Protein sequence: CASSLASFSGPWETQYF.

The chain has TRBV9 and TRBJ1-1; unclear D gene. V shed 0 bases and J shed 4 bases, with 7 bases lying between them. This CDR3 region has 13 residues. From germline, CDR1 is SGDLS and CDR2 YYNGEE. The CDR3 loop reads CASSVGGSTEAFF. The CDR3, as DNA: TGTGCCAGCAGCGTAGGAGGTAGCACTGAAGCTTTCTTT.

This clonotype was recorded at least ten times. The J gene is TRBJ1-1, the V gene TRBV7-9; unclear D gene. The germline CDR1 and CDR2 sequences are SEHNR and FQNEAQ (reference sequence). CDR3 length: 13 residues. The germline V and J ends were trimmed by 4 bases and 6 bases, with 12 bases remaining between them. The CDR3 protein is CASSYSSQAEAFF. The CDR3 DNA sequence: TGTGCCAGCAGCTATAGCTCCCAGGCTGAAGCTTTCTTT. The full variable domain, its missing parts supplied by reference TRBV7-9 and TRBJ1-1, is DTGVSQNPRHKITKRGQNVTFRCDPISEHNRLYWYRQTLGQGPEFLTYFQNEAQLEKSRLLSDRFSAERPKGSFSTLEIQRTEQGDSAMYLCASSYSSQAEAFFGQGTRLTVV.

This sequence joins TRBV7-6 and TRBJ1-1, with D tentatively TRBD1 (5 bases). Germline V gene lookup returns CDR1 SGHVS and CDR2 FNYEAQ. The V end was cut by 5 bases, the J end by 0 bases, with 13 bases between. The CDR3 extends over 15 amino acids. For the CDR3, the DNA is TGTGCCAGCAGCATGTCACAGGATCTGAACACTGAAGCTTTCTTT. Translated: CASSMSQDLNTEAFF.

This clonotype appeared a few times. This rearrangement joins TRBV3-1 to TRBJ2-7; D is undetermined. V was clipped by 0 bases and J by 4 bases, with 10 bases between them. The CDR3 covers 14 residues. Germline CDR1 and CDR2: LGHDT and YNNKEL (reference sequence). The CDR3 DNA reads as TGTGCCAGCAGCCAAGAGGGGTCTTTTTACGAGCAGTACTTC. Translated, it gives CASSQEGSFYEQYF.

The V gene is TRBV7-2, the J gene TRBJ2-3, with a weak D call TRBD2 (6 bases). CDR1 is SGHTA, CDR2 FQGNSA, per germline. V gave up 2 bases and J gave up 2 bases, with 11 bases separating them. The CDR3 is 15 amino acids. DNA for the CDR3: TGTGCCAGCAGCTTATACGGGACTCACACAGATACGCAGTATTTT. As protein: CASSLYGTHTDTQYF.

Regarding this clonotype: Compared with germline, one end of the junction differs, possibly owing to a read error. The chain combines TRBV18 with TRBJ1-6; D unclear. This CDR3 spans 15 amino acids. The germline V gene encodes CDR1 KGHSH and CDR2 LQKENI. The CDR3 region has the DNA TGTGCCAGCTCACCATCAGAGGCCTACAATTCACCCCTCCACTTT. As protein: CASSPSEAYNSPLHF.

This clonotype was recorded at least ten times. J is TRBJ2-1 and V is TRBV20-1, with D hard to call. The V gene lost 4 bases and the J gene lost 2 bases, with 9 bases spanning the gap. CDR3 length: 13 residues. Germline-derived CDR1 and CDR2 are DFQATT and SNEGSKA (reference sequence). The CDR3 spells CSAKDATYNEQFF. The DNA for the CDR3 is TGCAGTGCTAAGGACGCAACCTACAATGAGCAGTTCTTC.

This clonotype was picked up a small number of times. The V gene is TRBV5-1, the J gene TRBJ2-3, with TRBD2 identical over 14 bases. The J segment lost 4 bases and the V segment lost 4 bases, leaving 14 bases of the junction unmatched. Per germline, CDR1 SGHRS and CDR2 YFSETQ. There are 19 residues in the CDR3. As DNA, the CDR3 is TGCGCCAGCAGCGGGCTCCCGGGACTAGCGGGAGTTCAGGCAGATACGCAGTATTTT. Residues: CASSGLPGLAGVQADTQYF. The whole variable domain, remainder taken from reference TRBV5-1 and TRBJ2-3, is KAGVTQTPRYLIKTRGQQVTLSCSPISGHRSVSWYQQTPGQGLQFLFEYFSETQRNKGNFPGRFSGRQFSNSRSEMNVSTLELGDSALYLCASSGLPGLAGVQADTQYFGPGTRLTVL.

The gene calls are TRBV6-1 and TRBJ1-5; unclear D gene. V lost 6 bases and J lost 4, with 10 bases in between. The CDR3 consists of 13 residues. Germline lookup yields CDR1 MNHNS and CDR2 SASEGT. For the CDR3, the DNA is TGTGCCAGCAGATCGGCAGGAAATCAGCCCCAGCATTTT. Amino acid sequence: CASRSAGNQPQHF.

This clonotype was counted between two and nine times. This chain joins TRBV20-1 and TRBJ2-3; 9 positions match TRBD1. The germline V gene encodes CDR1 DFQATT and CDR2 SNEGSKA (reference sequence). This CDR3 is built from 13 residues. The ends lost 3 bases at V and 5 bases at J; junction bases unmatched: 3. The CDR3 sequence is CSARDRGRDTQYF. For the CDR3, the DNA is TGCAGTGCTAGGGACAGGGGCCGAGATACGCAGTATTTT.

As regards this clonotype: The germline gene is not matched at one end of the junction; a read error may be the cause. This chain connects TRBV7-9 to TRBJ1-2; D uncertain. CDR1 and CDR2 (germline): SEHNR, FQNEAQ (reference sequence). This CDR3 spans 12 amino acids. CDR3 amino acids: CASSQTNNGYTF. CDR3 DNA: TGTGCCAGCAGCCAAACTAACAATGGCTACACCTTC.

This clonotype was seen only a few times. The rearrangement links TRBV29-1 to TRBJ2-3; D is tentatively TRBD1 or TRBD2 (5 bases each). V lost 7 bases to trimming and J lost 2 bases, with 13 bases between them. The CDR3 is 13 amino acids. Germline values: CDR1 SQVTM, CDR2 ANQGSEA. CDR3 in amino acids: CSAEGQITDTQYF. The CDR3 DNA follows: TGCAGCGCCGAGGGGCAGATCACAGATACGCAGTATTTT.

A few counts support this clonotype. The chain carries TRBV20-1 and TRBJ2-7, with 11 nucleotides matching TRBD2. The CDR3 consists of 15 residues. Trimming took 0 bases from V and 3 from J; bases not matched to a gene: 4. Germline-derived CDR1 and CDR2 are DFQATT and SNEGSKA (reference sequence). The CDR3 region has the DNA TGCAGTGCTAGAGATTTTCTAGCGGGGGGCTACGAGCAGTACTTC. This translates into CSARDFLAGGYEQYF.

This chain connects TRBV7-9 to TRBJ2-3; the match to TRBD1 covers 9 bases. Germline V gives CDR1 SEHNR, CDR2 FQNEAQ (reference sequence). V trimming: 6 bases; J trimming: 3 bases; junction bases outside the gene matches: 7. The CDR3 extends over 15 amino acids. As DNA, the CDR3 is TGTGCCAGCAGTTTCACAGGGGGCTGGACAGATACGCAGTATTTT. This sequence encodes CASSFTGGWTDTQYF.

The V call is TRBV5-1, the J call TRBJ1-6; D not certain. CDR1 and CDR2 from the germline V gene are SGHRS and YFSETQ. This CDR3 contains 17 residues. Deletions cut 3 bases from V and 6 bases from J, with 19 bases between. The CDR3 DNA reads TGCGCCAGCAGCTCCGAGCCCGGTTCCGGCAGTAATTCACCCCTCCACTTT. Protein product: CASSSEPGSGSNSPLHF.

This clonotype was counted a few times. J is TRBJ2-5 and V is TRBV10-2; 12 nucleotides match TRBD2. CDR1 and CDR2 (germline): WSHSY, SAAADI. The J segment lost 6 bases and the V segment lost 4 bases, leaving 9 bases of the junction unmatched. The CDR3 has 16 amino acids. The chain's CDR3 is CASSVSSGGAMKTQYF. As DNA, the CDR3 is TGCGCCAGCAGTGTTTCTAGCGGGGGGGCTATGAAGACCCAGTACTTC.